The 10 T cell receptor beta chains given below trace back to one sample, sequenced in a study of control samples from healthy donors and cancer patients. Assay: immunoSEQ multiplex PCR; the TCRdb copy retains only in-frame clones and omits some. The table lists more than 85,000 clones, approximately 90% of them singletons. Sequencing was performed on PBMCs. The receptors stem from a woman aged 55-70 years with lung cancer.

The V and J genes are TRBV9 and TRBJ2-7; TRBD1 is a possible D gene (5 bases). In germline, CDR1 is SGDLS, CDR2 YYNGEE. Trimming took 0 bases from V and 6 from J, leaving 13 bases between them. CDR3 length: 14 residues. CDR3 sequence reads: CASSVGGPDSEQYF. The DNA for the CDR3 is TGTGCCAGCAGCGTAGGGGGCCCCGATAGCGAGCAGTACTTC.

The chain is built from TRBV24-1 and TRBJ2-2, with TRBD2 as a possible D gene (5 bases). Trimming shortened V by 5 bases and J by 5 bases, and 8 bases separated the two germline ends. Germline CDR1 and CDR2: KGHDR and SFDVKD. This CDR3 contains 13 residues. The CDR3 is CATSAGRTGELFF. In DNA, the CDR3 is TGTGCCACCAGTGCGGGGAGAACCGGGGAGCTGTTTTTT.

J is TRBJ1-3 and V is TRBV4-1, with TRBD1 as a possible D gene (5 bases). Germline V gene sequence: CDR1 MGHRA, CDR2 YSYEKL. V was clipped by 1 base and J by 4 bases, with 14 bases between them. CDR3 length: 16 residues. The CDR3 DNA sequence: TGCGCCAGCAGCCAAGGCCTGGGGGAAGGGGGAAACACCATATATTTT. Its translation is CASSQGLGEGGNTIYF.

This clone was observed once. This chain joins TRBV29-1 and TRBJ1-2; no clear D. This CDR3 comprises 13 residues. Trimming cost V 4 bases and J 0 bases, with 9 bases left between them. In germline, CDR1 is SQVTM, CDR2 ANQGSEA. The CDR3 loop reads CSVAGSSNYGYTF. The CDR3 DNA sequence: TGCAGCGTTGCAGGCAGCTCTAACTATGGCTACACCTTC.

The chain combines TRBV7-9 with TRBJ1-4; unclear D gene. V gave up 5 bases and J gave up 4 bases, with 8 bases separating them. This CDR3 has 13 amino acids. CDR1 is SEHNR, CDR2 FQNEAQ, per germline (reference sequence). The CDR3 DNA follows: TGTGCCAGCAGCCCCGACGTTAATGAAAAACTGTTTTTT. The encoded protein is CASSPDVNEKLFF.

The chain joins TRBV5-1 to TRBJ1-2; TRBD1 matches 12 bases. This CDR3 is built from 16 residues. V shed 2 bases, J shed 8 bases, and the junction held 10 bases outside the gene matches. Germline CDR1 is SGHRS and CDR2 is YFSETQ. DNA for the CDR3: TGCGCCAGCAGCTTAACACCGGGACAGGGGGCTGGAGGCTACACCTTC. Translating gives CASSLTPGQGAGGYTF.

The CDR3 here is CASSQAPLDNSPLHF. CDR3 sequence (DNA): TGTGCCAGCAGCCAAGCGCCCCTGGATAATTCACCCCTCCACTTT. The V and J genes are TRBV3-1 (or the pseudogene TRBV3-2) and TRBJ1-6; no definite D call. V lost 1 base, J lost 5 bases, and 9 bases lay in between. This CDR3 region has 15 residues. The germline CDR1 and CDR2 sequences are LGHDT and YNNKEL (reference sequence).

V gene TRBV5-6 combines with J gene TRBJ1-5; D ambiguous. Deletions cut 2 bases from V and 6 bases from J, with 6 bases between. The germline V gene has CDR1 SGHDT and CDR2 YYEEEE. The CDR3 covers 12 residues. CDR3 in DNA: TGTGCCAGCAGCTTTGGGTCTCAGCCCCAGCATTTT. Its protein product is CASSFGSQPQHF.

The gene calls are TRBV18 and TRBJ2-7; TRBD1 is a possible D gene (6 bases). This CDR3 comprises 14 residues. Looked up from germline, CDR1 is KGHSH and CDR2 is LQKENI. The V end was cut by 4 bases, the J end by 5 bases, with 15 bases between. CDR3 DNA sequence: TGTGCCAGCTCACTCGATATCAGGGGCGACGAGCAGTACTTC. Translation: CASSLDIRGDEQYF.

This chain links TRBV18 with TRBJ2-7; 8 bases agree with TRBD1. CDR1 is KGHSH, CDR2 LQKENI, per germline. The CDR3 is made up of 16 amino acids. V trimming: 6 bases; J trimming: 2 bases; junction bases outside the gene matches: 12. The CDR3 DNA is TGTGCCAGCTCGCGCAGCCCCGGGACAGGAACCTACGAGCAGTACTTC. Its protein product is CASSRSPGTGTYEQYF.